This TCR beta chain was sequenced in a study of control samples from healthy donors and cancer patients. Produced via immunoSEQ multiplex PCR; TCRdb's table is partial and in-frame only. The table records some 77,000 clones, about 88% of them present only once. V was clipped by 5 bases and J by 12 bases, with 13 bases between them. Germline values: CDR1 GTSNPN, CDR2 SVGIG (reference sequence). This CDR3 contains 11 residues. This chain joins TRBV30 and TRBJ1-4; tentative D call: TRBD1 (5 bases). The sequenced sample was blood. The sequence derives from a woman aged 55-69 years in good health. The CDR3 DNA sequence: TGTGCCTGGGGGGACGGCCCTGAACTGTTTTTT. Its protein is CAWGDGPELFF.